This TCR beta chain is drawn from a study of a mutant IDH1 vaccine in newly diagnosed glioma. The wider study: Earlier treatment was radiotherapy, temozolomide, or both, with most getting both.

As to this clone: As yet, its antigen is unknown.

Study-wide points: Vaccine-induced immune responses occurred in more than 85% of patients. Among top peripheral T cell clonotypes, changes seemed unrelated to pseudoprogression.

Time point reported: week 5, during vaccination. With topical imiquimod, each dose of the vaccine consisted of 300 ug of mutant IDH1 20-mer peptide. Diagnosis in the donors showed new WHO grade 3 or 4 astrocytomas that were IDH1-mutant and ATRX-lost. V was cut by 5 bases and J by 5 bases, with 11 bases left in between. From germline, CDR1 is SGHRS and CDR2 YFSETQ. The CDR3 consists of 12 residues. Only in-frame clones appear in the TCRdb table, and some are missing; sequencing was by immunoSEQ multiplex PCR. The sample shows about 33,000 clones, about 86% of them seen only once. Source: PBMCs, taken from a glioma patient whose treatment included an IDH1 peptide vaccine. The chain combines TRBV5-1 with TRBJ2-7; no firm D call. The sequence derives from a man aged 25-45 years with glioma. CDR3 nucleotides: TGCGCCAGCAGTTATGCAGCAAACGAGCAGTACTTC. Amino acids: CASSYAANEQYF.